This T cell receptor (beta chain) was retrieved from a study of blood T cell repertoires in COVID-19. Study details: The United States, Italy and Spain provided the acute and convalescent COVID-19 samples. The analysed material was cDNA or gDNA that came from T cells, B-cell-depleted T cells, or PBMCs.

Clones were read by immunoSEQ multiplex PCR, and TCRdb kept only the in-frame ones, dropping some. The table records about 380,000 clones, 88% of them present only once. Germline V gene lookup returns CDR1 LGHDT and CDR2 YNNKEL (reference sequence). CDR3 length: 16 amino acids. The trim removed 1 base at V and 5 bases at J, leaving 5 bases unmatched. Participants spanned ages roughly 18 to 95 years and resided in around 25 US areas. The sample taken for sequencing was PBMCs or T cells enriched from blood (not recorded which). The clonotype originates from a woman younger than 35 who had recovered from COVID-19. V and J are TRBV3-1 (or the pseudogene TRBV3-2) and TRBJ2-1; 10 nucleotides align to TRBD2. CDR3: CASSQAEAGGDNEQFF. For the CDR3, the DNA is TGTGCCAGCAGCCAAGCTGAAGCGGGGGGGGACAATGAGCAGTTCTTC.